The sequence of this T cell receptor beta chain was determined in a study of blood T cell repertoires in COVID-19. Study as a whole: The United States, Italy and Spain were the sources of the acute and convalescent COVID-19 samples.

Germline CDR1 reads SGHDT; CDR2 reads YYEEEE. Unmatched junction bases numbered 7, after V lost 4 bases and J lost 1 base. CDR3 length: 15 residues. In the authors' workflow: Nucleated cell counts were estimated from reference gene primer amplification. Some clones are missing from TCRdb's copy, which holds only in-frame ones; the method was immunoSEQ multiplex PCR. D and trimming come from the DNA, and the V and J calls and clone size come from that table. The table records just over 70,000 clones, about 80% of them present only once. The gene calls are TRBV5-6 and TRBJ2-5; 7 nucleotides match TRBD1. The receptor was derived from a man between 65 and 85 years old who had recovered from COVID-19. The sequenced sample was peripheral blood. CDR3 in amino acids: CASSPSTGRQETQYF. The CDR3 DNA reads TGTGCCAGCAGCCCCTCGACAGGGCGCCAAGAGACCCAGTACTTC.